Below, 4 T cell receptor beta chains from the same sample are listed, as sequenced in a study of blood T cell repertoires in COVID-19. Libraries were prepared by immunoSEQ multiplex PCR; TCRdb keeps only in-frame clonotypes and omits some of them. In the table there are roughly 250,000 clones, 90% to 95% of which are singletons. The sample consisted of PBMCs or T cells enriched from blood (not recorded which). All receptors come from a woman aged 18-29 years who had recovered from COVID-19.

V gene TRBV5-1 combines with J gene TRBJ2-5, with 8 bases matching TRBD2. After removal of 4 bases from V and 2 bases from J, the junction contained 10 bases not matched to a gene. Looked up from germline, CDR1 is SGHRS and CDR2 is YFSETQ. This CDR3 comprises 16 residues. The CDR3 reads CASSPKAVAGQETQYF. CDR3 nucleotide sequence: TGCGCCAGCAGCCCTAAGGCCGTAGCGGGGCAAGAGACCCAGTACTTC.

The chain uses TRBV7-2 and TRBJ2-2; 9 bases are shared with TRBD2. Germline CDR1 and CDR2: SGHTA and FQGNSA. This CDR3 region has 17 residues. Trimming at V came to 5 bases and at J to 3 bases, leaving 10 bases not matched to a gene. CDR3 loop: CASSPMRGGLYTGELFF. The CDR3 coding sequence is TGTGCCAGCAGCCCCATGCGGGGGGGATTATACACCGGGGAGCTGTTTTTT.

The chain uses TRBV29-1 and TRBJ1-2; D is possibly TRBD1 (6 bases). This CDR3 comprises 12 residues. Deletions cut 1 base from V and 8 bases from J, with 11 bases between. Germline loops: CDR1 SQVTM, CDR2 ANQGSEA. CDR3 protein: CSVEGNREGYTF. The DNA of the CDR3 is TGCAGCGTTGAAGGAAACAGGGAAGGCTACACCTTC. Together with reference TRBV29-1 and TRBJ1-2, the CDR3 gives the full variable domain: SAVISQKPSRDICQRGTSLTIQCQVDSQVTMMFWYRQQPGQSLTLIATANQGSEATYESGFVIDKFPISRPNLTFSTLTVSNMSPEDSSIYLCSVEGNREGYTFGSGTRLTVV.

The CDR3 nucleotides are TGTGCCAGTAGTATAACTCCGGGAGCGGGTAACAATCAGCCCCAGCATTTT. Encoded protein: CASSITPGAGNNQPQHF. The chain uses TRBV19 and TRBJ1-5; D unresolved. The V end was cut by 2 bases, the J end by 3 bases, with 17 bases between. The CDR3 spans 17 residues. CDR1 and CDR2 from the germline V gene are LNHDA and SQIVND (reference sequence).